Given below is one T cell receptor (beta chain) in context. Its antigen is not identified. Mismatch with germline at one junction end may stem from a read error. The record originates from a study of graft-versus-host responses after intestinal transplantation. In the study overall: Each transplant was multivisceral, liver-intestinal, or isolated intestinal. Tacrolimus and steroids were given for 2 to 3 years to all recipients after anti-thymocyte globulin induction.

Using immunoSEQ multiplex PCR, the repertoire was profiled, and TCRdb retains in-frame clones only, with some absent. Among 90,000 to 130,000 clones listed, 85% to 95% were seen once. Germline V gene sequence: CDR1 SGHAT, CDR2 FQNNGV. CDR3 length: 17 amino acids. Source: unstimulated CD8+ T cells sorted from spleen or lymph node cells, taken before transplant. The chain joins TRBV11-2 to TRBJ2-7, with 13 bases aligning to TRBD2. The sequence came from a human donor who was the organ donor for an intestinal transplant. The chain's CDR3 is CASSLRGPPGLAGKGDF. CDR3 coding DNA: TGTGCCAGCAGCCTTAGGGGGCCACCGGGACTAGCGGGAAAAGGGGACTTC.